This TCR beta chain was found in a study of Ad26.COV2.S vaccination and SARS-CoV-2 variants. The overall study: Intramuscular Ad26.COV2.S doses were given once or twice, 56 days apart.

Stated treatment: some 20 received Ad26.COV2.S at low or high dose, single or two shots; several received placebo; per-sample allocation not given. Collection of samples fell on day 63 after the first vaccine or placebo injection. Cohort 1b enrolled adults aged 18-55 years in Boston. Using immunoSEQ multiplex PCR, the repertoire was profiled, and TCRdb retains in-frame clones only, with some absent. This sample has 400,000 to 450,000 clones; 90% occur once, and the top ten carry around 4.5%. The TCR was taken from a person between 18 and 60 years old who received the Ad26.COV2.S COVID-19 vaccine or a placebo. Sequenced here: peripheral blood, sampled in a trial of Ad26.COV2.S vaccine versus placebo.

The CDR3 bases are TGTGCCAGCAGCTGGACAGCCGGCACAGATACGCAGTATTTT. Translation gives CASSWTAGTDTQYF. The V call is TRBV6-2 or TRBV6-3, the J call TRBJ2-3; D possibly corresponds to TRBD1 (6 bases). From germline, CDR1 is MNHEY and CDR2 SVGEGT. The CDR3 covers 14 residues. V was shortened by 6 bases and J by 1 base, with 11 bases between the two germline ends.